Listed below are T cell receptor beta chains from one sample, sequenced in a study of T cell repertoires in cytomegalovirus infection. TCRdb re-called the reads through MiXCR, storing one row per CDR3 protein. The data show fewer than 1,000,000 distinct CDR3 sequences, about 33% seen once. Their antigens are not known. Sample: cultured CD8+ T cells from PBMCs, taken from culture after CMV antigen stimulation. The receptors shown here come from a human donor in good health (CMV status not recorded). Some clones in this sample may be carry-over from other donors' samples. Both conserved end residues are part of each CDR3. Each record gives: J gene, V gene, D gene, clone size, CDR3 protein, CDR3 DNA. D genes are given only for firm matches. Not all rows give a size; the values are once, few, many and, for expanded clones, a class.

j_call: TRBJ2-2
v_call: TRBV12-3/TRBV12-4
d_call: .
clone_size: .
cdr3_aa: CASSLLIGRRGPENKNTGELFF
cdr3_nt: TGTGCCAGCAGTTTACTGATTGGAAGGAGGGGGCCTGAGAATAAGAACACCGGGGAGCTGTTTTTT

j_call: TRBJ1-1
v_call: TRBV28
d_call: .
clone_size: .
cdr3_aa: CATSTREQGLSNTEAFF
cdr3_nt: TGTGCCACCTCGACACGGGAGCAGGGGCTCTCGAACACTGAAGCTTTCTTT

j_call: TRBJ2-1
v_call: TRBV4-1
d_call: .
clone_size: .
cdr3_aa: CASSQVMNYNEQFF
cdr3_nt: TGCGCCAGCAGCCAAGTTATGAATTACAATGAGCAGTTCTTC

j_call: TRBJ2-1
v_call: TRBV27
d_call: .
clone_size: .
cdr3_aa: CASSFDPSSYNEQFF
cdr3_nt: TGTGCCAGCAGTTTCGACCCGAGCTCCTACAATGAGCAGTTCTTC

j_call: TRBJ1-4
v_call: TRBV15
d_call: TRBD1
clone_size: .
cdr3_aa: CATSASRGLSEKLFF
cdr3_nt: TGTGCCACCAGCGCTAGCAGGGGGCTCTCTGAAAAACTGTTTTTT

j_call: TRBJ1-2
v_call: TRBV7-2
d_call: TRBD1
clone_size: many
cdr3_aa: CASSPTEGASRNYGYTF
cdr3_nt: TGTGCCAGCAGCCCGACGGAGGGGGCGTCGCGAAACTATGGCTACACCTTC

j_call: TRBJ2-1
v_call: TRBV20-1
d_call: TRBD2
clone_size: few
cdr3_aa: CSARDSGGALNNEQFF
cdr3_nt: TGCAGTGCTAGAGATAGCGGGGGGGCCCTGAACAATGAGCAGTTCTTC

j_call: TRBJ1-2
v_call: TRBV7-2
d_call: TRBD1
clone_size: few
cdr3_aa: CASSFEGAGYTF
cdr3_nt: TGTGCCAGCAGCTTTGAGGGGGCCGGCTACACCTTC

j_call: TRBJ1-2
v_call: TRBV5-6
d_call: TRBD1
clone_size: few
cdr3_aa: CASSLLGQGFNYGYTF
cdr3_nt: TGTGCCAGCAGCCTCCTGGGACAGGGGTTTAACTATGGCTACACCTTC

j_call: TRBJ2-1
v_call: TRBV27
d_call: .
clone_size: .
cdr3_aa: CASSLVWFGEQFF
cdr3_nt: TGTGCCAGCAGTTTGGTTTGGTTCGGTGAGCAGTTCTTC

j_call: TRBJ2-5
v_call: TRBV7-2
d_call: .
clone_size: many
cdr3_aa: CASSLGDYRAGKETQYF
cdr3_nt: TGTGCCAGCAGCTTAGGGGACTACAGGGCCGGCAAGGAGACCCAGTACTTC

j_call: TRBJ2-5
v_call: TRBV7-8
d_call: .
clone_size: few
cdr3_aa: CASSFRWTAYQETQYF
cdr3_nt: TGTGCCAGCAGCTTCCGTTGGACAGCGTACCAAGAGACCCAGTACTTC

j_call: TRBJ1-4
v_call: TRBV2
d_call: .
clone_size: .
cdr3_aa: CASRGKVLFF
cdr3_nt: TGTGCCAGCAGAGGGAAGGTACTGTTTTTT

j_call: TRBJ1-2
v_call: TRBV6-1
d_call: .
clone_size: .
cdr3_aa: CASSYIQDFYGYTF
cdr3_nt: TGTGCCAGCAGTTACATACAGGATTTCTATGGCTACACCTTC

j_call: TRBJ2-1
v_call: TRBV5-1
d_call: .
clone_size: few
cdr3_aa: CASSLVGGEQFF
cdr3_nt: TGTGCCAGCAGCTTAGTGGGAGGTGAGCAGTTCTTC

j_call: TRBJ2-2
v_call: TRBV6-2/TRBV6-3
d_call: .
clone_size: many
cdr3_aa: CASTRAAGTGELFF
cdr3_nt: TGTGCCAGCACGCGAGCTGCAGGAACCGGGGAGCTGTTTTTT

j_call: TRBJ2-1
v_call: TRBV5-6
d_call: TRBD1
clone_size: few
cdr3_aa: CASSLKETGVGNEQFF
cdr3_nt: TGTGCCAGCAGCTTGAAGGAGACAGGGGTGGGCAATGAGCAGTTCTTC

j_call: TRBJ1-5
v_call: TRBV28
d_call: TRBD1
clone_size: .
cdr3_aa: CASSNGQGLNQPQHF
cdr3_nt: TGTGCCAGCAGTAATGGACAGGGACTCAATCAGCCCCAGCATTTT

j_call: TRBJ2-2
v_call: TRBV5-5
d_call: .
clone_size: .
cdr3_aa: CASSLDRPNTGELFF
cdr3_nt: TGTGCCAGCAGCTTGGATCGACCAAACACCGGGGAGCTGTTTTTT

j_call: TRBJ1-5
v_call: TRBV27
d_call: .
clone_size: many
cdr3_aa: CASSLIGQPQHF
cdr3_nt: TGTGCCAGCAGCTTGATCGGGCAGCCCCAGCATTTT

j_call: TRBJ1-2
v_call: TRBV20-1
d_call: .
clone_size: few
cdr3_aa: CSASSGHIDYGYTF
cdr3_nt: TGCAGTGCTAGTTCGGGGCATATCGACTATGGCTACACCTTC

j_call: TRBJ2-3
v_call: TRBV5-1
d_call: TRBD1
clone_size: few
cdr3_aa: CASSLEGQGARSDTQYF
cdr3_nt: TGCGCCAGCAGCTTGGAAGGACAGGGGGCTAGGTCAGATACGCAGTATTTT

j_call: TRBJ1-6
v_call: TRBV4-3
d_call: .
clone_size: few
cdr3_aa: CASSLKDGDIPQRSPLHF
cdr3_nt: TGCGCCAGCAGCCTTAAGGACGGGGATATACCTCAACGGTCACCCCTCCACTTT

j_call: TRBJ2-3
v_call: TRBV6-2/TRBV6-3
d_call: TRBD2
clone_size: .
cdr3_aa: CASSYRGETSLDTQYF
cdr3_nt: TGTGCCAGCAGTTACCGGGGGGAGACTAGTCTAGATACGCAGTATTTT

j_call: TRBJ2-3
v_call: TRBV4-1
d_call: .
clone_size: .
cdr3_aa: CASPDTVLGTDTQYF
cdr3_nt: TGTGCCAGCCCGGACACCGTCCTTGGCACAGATACGCAGTATTTT

j_call: TRBJ1-1
v_call: TRBV20-1
d_call: .
clone_size: .
cdr3_aa: CSARRRVTEAFF
cdr3_nt: TGCAGTGCCCGCCGTAGGGTGACTGAAGCTTTCTTT

j_call: TRBJ1-1
v_call: TRBV19
d_call: .
clone_size: .
cdr3_aa: CATSVNTEAFF
cdr3_nt: TGTGCCACTTCAGTGAACACTGAAGCTTTCTTT

j_call: TRBJ2-5
v_call: TRBV7-6
d_call: TRBD1
clone_size: .
cdr3_aa: CASSFDRARPGQETQYF
cdr3_nt: TGTGCCAGCAGCTTCGACAGGGCCCGACCTGGCCAAGAGACCCAGTACTTC

j_call: TRBJ2-5
v_call: TRBV7-6
d_call: .
clone_size: few
cdr3_aa: CASSFNRPKETQYF
cdr3_nt: TGTGCCAGCAGCTTCAACAGGCCGAAAGAGACCCAGTACTTC

j_call: TRBJ2-7
v_call: TRBV7-2
d_call: TRBD2
clone_size: many
cdr3_aa: CASSLLAGSEQYF
cdr3_nt: TGTGCCAGCAGCCTACTAGCGGGGAGCGAGCAGTACTTC

j_call: TRBJ1-1
v_call: TRBV12-3/TRBV12-4
d_call: .
clone_size: few
cdr3_aa: CASSLGDVATEAFF
cdr3_nt: TGTGCCAGCAGTTTAGGGGATGTTGCCACTGAAGCTTTCTTT

j_call: TRBJ2-7
v_call: TRBV5-4
d_call: TRBD1
clone_size: .
cdr3_aa: CASSFEGAYNEQYF
cdr3_nt: TGTGCCAGCAGCTTTGAGGGGGCGTATAACGAGCAGTACTTC

j_call: TRBJ1-1
v_call: TRBV12-5
d_call: .
clone_size: few
cdr3_aa: CASGLGGGATFF
cdr3_nt: TGTGCTAGTGGTTTGGGAGGAGGGGCAACTTTCTTT

j_call: TRBJ1-2
v_call: TRBV29-1
d_call: TRBD1
clone_size: few
cdr3_aa: CSVLDRDNYGYTF
cdr3_nt: TGCAGCGTTTTAGACAGGGACAACTATGGCTACACCTTC

j_call: TRBJ1-1
v_call: TRBV27
d_call: .
clone_size: few
cdr3_aa: CASSLSWGLRTEAFF
cdr3_nt: TGTGCCAGCAGTTTATCGTGGGGGTTGCGTACTGAAGCTTTCTTT

j_call: TRBJ2-7
v_call: TRBV7-9
d_call: .
clone_size: few
cdr3_aa: CASSPHPTYEQYF
cdr3_nt: TGTGCCAGCAGCCCCCATCCAACCTACGAGCAGTACTTC

j_call: TRBJ1-5
v_call: TRBV27
d_call: .
clone_size: many
cdr3_aa: CASSSHVGQPQHF
cdr3_nt: TGTGCCAGCAGTTCTCACGTCGGGCAGCCCCAGCATTTT

j_call: TRBJ2-7
v_call: TRBV27
d_call: .
clone_size: .
cdr3_aa: CASSLQGELSYEQYF
cdr3_nt: TGTGCCAGCAGCCTCCAGGGTGAGCTCTCCTACGAGCAGTACTTC

j_call: TRBJ2-2
v_call: TRBV6-5
d_call: .
clone_size: few
cdr3_aa: CASSYSQLTNTGELFF
cdr3_nt: TGTGCCAGCAGTTACTCACAGCTAACGAACACCGGGGAGCTGTTTTTT